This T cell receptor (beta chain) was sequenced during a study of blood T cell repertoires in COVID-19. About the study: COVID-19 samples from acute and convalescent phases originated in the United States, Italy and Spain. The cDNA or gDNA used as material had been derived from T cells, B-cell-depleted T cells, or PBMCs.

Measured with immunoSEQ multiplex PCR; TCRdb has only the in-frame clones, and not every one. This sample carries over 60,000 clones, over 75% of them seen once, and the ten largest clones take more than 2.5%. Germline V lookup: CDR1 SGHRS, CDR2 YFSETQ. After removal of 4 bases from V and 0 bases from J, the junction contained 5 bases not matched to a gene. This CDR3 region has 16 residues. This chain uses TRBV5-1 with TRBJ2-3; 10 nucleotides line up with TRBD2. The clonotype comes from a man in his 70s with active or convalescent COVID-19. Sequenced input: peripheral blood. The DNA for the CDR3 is TGCGCCAGCAGCCTTAGCGGGGGGCCTAGCACAGATACGCAGTATTTT. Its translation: CASSLSGGPSTDTQYF.